This T cell receptor (beta chain) was documented in a study of glioma-infiltrating T cells. General study results and limits: Tissue-blood divergence was below expectation in non-neoplastic patients, above in gliomas.

Amplification of TCR alpha and beta CDR3 regions from RNA used iRepertoire nested multiplex PCR. Each CDR3 protein gets one entry after TCRdb re-called the multiplex PCR reads with MiXCR. The profile covers roughly 200,000 distinct CDR3 sequences, with 32% appearing a single time and 20% to 25% taken by the ten largest. The germline CDR1 and CDR2 sequences are MNHEY and SVGEGT. The CDR3 spans 13 residues. Trimming took off 0 bases at V and 8 bases at J, with 7 bases between the two ends. This clonotype was recorded many times. Its matching antigen is unknown. J is TRBJ2-2 and V is TRBV6-2 or TRBV6-3, with D unclear. Sequenced: glioma tissue, nonneoplastic brain tissue, or PBMCs (not recorded which). This receptor was obtained from a human donor with low-grade glioma or glioblastoma, undergoing nonglioma brain surgery, or in good health (not recorded which). The CDR3 spells CASSYSIAGELFF. CDR3 DNA sequence: TGTGCCAGCAGTTACTCGATCGCTGGGGAGCTGTTTTTT.